A single T cell receptor beta chain is shown here with its context. The antigen this receptor binds is unknown. The sample holds no much larger clone one base away, and base qualities are not on file. The collaborating institutions used their own protocols to collect whole blood in K2EDTA tubes. For TCRbeta analysis, collaborators shipped samples in one of three forms: frozen whole blood, isolated PBMCs, or DNA extracted from either of those sample types. Looking up the germline V gene yields CDR1 MGHRA and CDR2 YSYEKL. V sheds 4 bases and J sheds 2 bases, leaving 11 bases between their ends. The CDR3 spans 15 residues, from the cysteine through the phenylalanine. Solely the CDR3 DNA is kept, with 45 bases framed from the first base. This specimen comes from a study of blood T cell repertoires in COVID-19 (dated by TCRdb to about 2020). Some background on the complete study: Samples covering the acute and convalescent phases of COVID-19 were provided by collaborators in the United States, Italy and Spain. The prospective study material was composed of cDNA or gDNA derived from T cells, B-cell-depleted T cells, or PBMCs. Deeply sampled blood TCRbeta repertoires from subjects exposed to, actively infected with, or recovered from COVID-19 were included in the dataset. A freely available public database, intended as a resource for researchers studying the immune response to SARS-CoV-2, is where the repertoires were released. The samples were drawn from the first 160 participants of the ongoing ImmuneRACE study and from 950 to 1,500 subjects provided by 6 global collaborators. Nearly every sample came with metadata listing a de-identified subject ID, COVID-19 status, age in years and sex. Where available, HLA class I and class II types were obtained from metadata supplied by the sample provider rather than from assay-based typing. The paper as a whole reports these results and caveats: The quantity of clinical and demographic metadata differed by source and by participant and was supplied without curation.

The immunoSEQ Assay, a bias-controlled multiplex PCR, was used to amplify TCRbeta CDR3 regions from genomic DNA. From the authors' description of their analysis: Within the assay, amplification of reference gene primers was used to estimate how many nucleated cells each sample contained. To quantify the absolute abundance of each unique TCRbeta CDR3 rearrangement, sequence reads were collapsed and filtered. For each sample, productive Simpson clonality was calculated by taking the square root of Simpson's diversity index across productive rearrangements. The table was pulled from immuneACCESS by TCRdb, which kept in-frame rearrangements only. Such tables lose some clones; where checked, under half of the loss comes from unresolved V genes, and the rest has no known cause. The DNA gave D and trimming, while V, J and clone size come from that table. The sample table lists approximately 61,000 clones, over 70% of them with a count of one. 25% to 40% of the sample is in the top ten clones.

The chain couples TRBV4-1 to TRBJ1-4; the D gene is possibly TRBD1, with 5 bases matching. The sequence came from a human donor in a cohort sampled during active COVID-19. The sample taken for sequencing was peripheral blood. The nucleotides read TGCGCCAGCAGCCGAGCAGGGTTTACTAATGAAAAACTGTTTTTT. It translates as CASSRAGFTNEKLFF.